This TCR beta chain derives from a study of CD8+ T cells in alopecia areata. Background on the study: Those treated were given oral tofacitinib at 5 to 10 mg twice daily.

RNA was extracted and reverse transcribed into cDNA as the sequencing template. TCRdb's copy holds only in-frame clones and misses some; the assay was immunoSEQ multiplex PCR. The sample records over 120,000 clones, about 60% being singletons. The study team obtained lesional scalp punch biopsies and peripheral blood from alopecia areata patients. CD4+ and CD8+ T cells were sorted from PBMCs. The CDR3 loop spans 14 amino acids. CDR1 SEHNR and CDR2 FQNEAQ come from the germline V gene (reference sequence). V lost 4 bases and J 6 bases, leaving 14 bases between the germline ends. The rearrangement joins TRBV7-9 to TRBJ2-3, with D perhaps matching TRBD1 or TRBD2 (5 bases each). This TCR came from a human donor with alopecia areata. Sample: CD4+ T cells sorted from blood, taken at week 0. The CDR3 protein is CASSYRDGRDTQYF. The CDR3 DNA sequence: TGTGCCAGCAGCTACCGGGACGGCCGGGATACGCAGTATTTT.